This T cell receptor (beta chain) was found in a study of T cell clonality in common variable immunodeficiency. The study's findings and limits: Authors noted CVID clonality's cause needs subpopulation repertoire sequencing. CVID subjects shared fewer TCRbeta clones than healthy controls did.

Blood samples were heparinized, about 4.5 to 9 ml per donor. Profiled with immunoSEQ multiplex PCR; TCRdb holds only in-frame clones, not every one. Altogether over 50,000 clones were found in the sample, and no singletons occur. This clone came up many times. What it binds is not known. The receptor comes from a person aged 18-69 years in good health. The sequencing sample was made of peripheral blood mononuclear cells.

Partial CDR3 DNA: TGTGCCAGAAGCATACCGGGACTAGCGGGAGCGTCTGGTTTAGATACG. Translated: CARSIPGLAGASGLDT. The CDR3 in its entirety is CARSIPGLAGASGLDTQYF. This chain joins TRBV5-3 and TRBJ2-3; 14 nucleotides agree with TRBD2. The read comes to an end 3 residues before the CDR3 does, leaving the germline J gene to fill in the end. TRBV5-3 is designated an ORF whose function remains uncertain. Trimming took 4 bases from V and 5 from J; bases not matched to a gene: 15. The CDR3 contains 19 residues.